One and the same sample provided the 6 T cell receptor beta chains below, sequenced in a study of cytomegalovirus exposure and HLA in healthy donors. The PCR had 60 Vbeta and 13 Jbeta primers. Produced via immunoSEQ multiplex PCR; TCRdb's table is partial and in-frame only. Here the sample spans about 130,000 clones, around 75% being singletons. Sequences were obtained from PBMCs. These TCRs come from a man aged 35-49 years in good health and CMV-seronegative.

The chain joins TRBV28 to TRBJ1-2; D is perhaps TRBD1 (5 bases). CDR1 is MDHEN, CDR2 SYDVKM, per germline. V was clipped by 9 bases and J by 1 base, with 12 bases between them. The CDR3 is made up of 13 amino acids. The CDR3 sequence is CASATDNNYGYTF. The DNA of the CDR3 is TGTGCCAGTGCGACGGACAATAACTATGGCTACACCTTC.

The chain has TRBV5-4 and TRBJ1-4; a possible D gene is TRBD1 (6 bases). Per the germline V gene, CDR1 is SGHNT and CDR2 is YYREEE (reference sequence). V lost 2 bases to trimming and J lost 7 bases, with 9 bases between them. The CDR3 spans 13 residues. The CDR3 region has the DNA TGTGCCAGCAGCTTCAGGGGTCTTGAAAAACTGTTTTTT. Translated, it gives CASSFRGLEKLFF.

V usage is TRBV4-1 and J usage is TRBJ2-1; D possibly corresponds to TRBD1 (6 bases). The V gene's germline CDR1 is MGHRA and CDR2 YSYEKL. With 3 bases removed from V and 9 bases from J, the gap between germline ends came to 15 bases. There are 14 residues in the CDR3. This CDR3 reads CASSQARQDGEQFF. CDR3 nucleotide sequence: TGCGCCAGCAGCCAGGCTAGACAGGACGGTGAGCAGTTCTTC.

V and J are TRBV28 and TRBJ1-1, with D possibly being TRBD1 (6 bases). The CDR3 contains 13 residues. From germline, CDR1 is MDHEN and CDR2 SYDVKM. The V gene lost 5 bases and the J gene lost 11 bases, with 18 bases spanning the gap. The CDR3 DNA reads TGTGCCAGCAGTACACCCAGTGGGGGCTCGGCTTTCTTT. Translation: CASSTPSGGSAFF.

The rearrangement links TRBV28 to TRBJ1-6; possibly TRBD1 for D (5 bases). V lost 4 bases, J lost 5 bases, and 6 bases lay in between. The germline gives CDR1 MDHEN, CDR2 SYDVKM. The CDR3 runs to 13 residues. The CDR3 DNA reads TGTGCCAGCAGTTCGGGGGATAATTCACCCCTCCACTTT. Its protein product is CASSSGDNSPLHF.

The chain carries TRBV11-3 and TRBJ2-3, with D unresolved. The CDR3 extends over 13 amino acids. The V end lost 2 bases, the J end lost 1 base, and 4 bases lay between the germline ends. Germline CDR1 reads SGHNT; CDR2 reads YENEEA. This CDR3 is CASSLPGTDTQYF. The CDR3 DNA reads as TGTGCCAGCAGCTTACCCGGCACAGATACGCAGTATTTT.